This T cell receptor beta chain originates from a study of shared clonotypes between healthy human individuals. It was about 180 ng DNA, 25,000 to 35,000 T cell genomes, that sorted-subset replicate PCRs used. As handled by the study authors: There were no quality scores in the junction-only immunoSEQ sequences, so filtering differed. Sequencing used immunoSEQ multiplex PCR; TCRdb keeps in-frame clones, though not all of them. Clone size and the V and J calls come from that table; the DNA yielded D and trimming. The repertoire consists of 1,400,000 or so clones, with just under 99% occurring once and the leading ten covering under 0.45%. The J segment lost 5 bases and the V segment lost 0 bases, leaving 4 bases of the junction unmatched. The CDR3 totals 15 residues. Germline CDR1 and CDR2: SGHTS and YDEGEE. Each sample came from a Caucasian adult donor living in Nashville, Tennessee.

The material sequenced was naive CD4+ T cells sorted from blood. This sample's subset: CD45RA+ positively selected. The TCR originated in a man aged 30-40 years in good health. This rearrangement joins TRBV5-8 to TRBJ1-5; 8 bases align to TRBD1. The CDR3 spells CASSLARTGYQPQHF. The CDR3 DNA is TGTGCCAGCAGCTTGGCAAGGACAGGGTATCAGCCCCAGCATTTT.